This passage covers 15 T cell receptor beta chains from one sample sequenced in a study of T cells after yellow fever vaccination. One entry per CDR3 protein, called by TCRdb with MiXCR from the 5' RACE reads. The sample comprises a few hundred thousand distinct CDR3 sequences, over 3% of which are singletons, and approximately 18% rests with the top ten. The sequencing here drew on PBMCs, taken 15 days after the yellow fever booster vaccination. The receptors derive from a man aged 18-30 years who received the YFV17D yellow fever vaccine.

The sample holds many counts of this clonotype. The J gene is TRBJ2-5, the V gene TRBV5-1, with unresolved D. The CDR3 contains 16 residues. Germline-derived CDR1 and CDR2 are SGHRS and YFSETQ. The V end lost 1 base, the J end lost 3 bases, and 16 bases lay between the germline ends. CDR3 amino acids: CASSLLPLGQKETQYF. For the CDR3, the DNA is TGCGCCAGCAGCTTGCTGCCCCTTGGGCAGAAAGAGACCCAGTACTTC.

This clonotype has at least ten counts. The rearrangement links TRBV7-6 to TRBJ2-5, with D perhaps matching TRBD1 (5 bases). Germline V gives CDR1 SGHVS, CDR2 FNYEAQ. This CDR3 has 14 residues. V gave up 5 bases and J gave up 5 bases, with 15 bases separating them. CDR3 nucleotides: TGTGCCAGCAGCCTAAGACAGTTTTGGGAGACCCAGTACTTC. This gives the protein CASSLRQFWETQYF.

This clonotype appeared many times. The CDR3 coding sequence is TGCAGTGCTAACGGGGGCCTTAATTCACCCCTCCACTTT. Translating gives CSANGGLNSPLHF. The chain joins TRBV20-1 to TRBJ1-6, with TRBD1 as a possible D gene (6 bases). Germline CDR1 and CDR2: DFQATT and SNEGSKA (reference sequence). This CDR3 is built from 13 residues. V lost 4 bases and J lost 6, with 10 bases in between.

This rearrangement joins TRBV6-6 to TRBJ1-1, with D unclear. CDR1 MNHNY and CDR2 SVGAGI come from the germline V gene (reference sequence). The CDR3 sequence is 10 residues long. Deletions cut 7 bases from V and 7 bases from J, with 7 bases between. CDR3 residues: CASNPGEAFF. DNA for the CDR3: TGTGCCAGCAATCCAGGTGAAGCTTTCTTT.

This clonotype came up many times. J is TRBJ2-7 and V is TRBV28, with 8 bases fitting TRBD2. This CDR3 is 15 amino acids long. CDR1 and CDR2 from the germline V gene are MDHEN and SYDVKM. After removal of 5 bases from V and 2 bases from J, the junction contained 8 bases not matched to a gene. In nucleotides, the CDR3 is TGTGCCAGCAGTGAAGGGACTAGTGCCGCCTACGAGCAGTACGTC. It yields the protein CASSEGTSAAYEQYV.

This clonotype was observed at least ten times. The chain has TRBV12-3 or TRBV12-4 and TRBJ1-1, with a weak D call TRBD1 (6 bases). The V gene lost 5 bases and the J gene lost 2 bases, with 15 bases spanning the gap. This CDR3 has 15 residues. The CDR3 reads CASSPRGGLNTEAFF. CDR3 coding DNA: TGTGCCAGCAGTCCCCGGGGGGGCCTTAACACTGAAGCTTTCTTT.

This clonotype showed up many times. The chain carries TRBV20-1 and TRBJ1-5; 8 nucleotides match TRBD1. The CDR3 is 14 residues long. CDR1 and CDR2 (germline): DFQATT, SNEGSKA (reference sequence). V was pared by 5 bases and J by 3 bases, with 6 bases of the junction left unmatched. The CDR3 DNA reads TGCAGTGCTTACGGACAGGGTGACAATCAGCCCCAGCATTTT. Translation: CSAYGQGDNQPQHF.

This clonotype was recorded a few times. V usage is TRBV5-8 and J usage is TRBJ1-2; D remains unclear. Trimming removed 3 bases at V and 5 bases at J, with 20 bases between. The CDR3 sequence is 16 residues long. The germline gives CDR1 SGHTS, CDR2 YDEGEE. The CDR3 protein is CASSSRANSWRYGYTF. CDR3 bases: TGTGCCAGCAGCTCTAGGGCCAACTCCTGGCGTTATGGCTACACCTTC.

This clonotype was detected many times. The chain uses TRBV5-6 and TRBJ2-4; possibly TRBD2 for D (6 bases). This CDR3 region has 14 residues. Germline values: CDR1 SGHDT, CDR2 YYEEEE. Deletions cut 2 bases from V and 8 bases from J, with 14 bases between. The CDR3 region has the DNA TGTGCCAGCAGCTTTACGGGGGTTTTAGACATTCAGTACTTC. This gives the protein CASSFTGVLDIQYF.

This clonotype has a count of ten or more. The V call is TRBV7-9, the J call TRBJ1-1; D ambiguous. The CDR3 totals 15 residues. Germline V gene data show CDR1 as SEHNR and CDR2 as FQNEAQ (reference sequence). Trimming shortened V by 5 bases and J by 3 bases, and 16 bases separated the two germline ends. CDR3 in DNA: TGTGCCAGCAGCCGGACTAGCACCATGGACACTGAAGCTTTCTTT. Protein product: CASSRTSTMDTEAFF.

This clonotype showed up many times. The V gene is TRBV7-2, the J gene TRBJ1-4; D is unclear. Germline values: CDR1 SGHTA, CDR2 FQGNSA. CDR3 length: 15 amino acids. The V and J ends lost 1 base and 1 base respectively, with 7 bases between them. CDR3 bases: TGTGCCAGCAGCTTAGGTCGGGGAACTAATGAAAAACTGTTTTTT. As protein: CASSLGRGTNEKLFF.

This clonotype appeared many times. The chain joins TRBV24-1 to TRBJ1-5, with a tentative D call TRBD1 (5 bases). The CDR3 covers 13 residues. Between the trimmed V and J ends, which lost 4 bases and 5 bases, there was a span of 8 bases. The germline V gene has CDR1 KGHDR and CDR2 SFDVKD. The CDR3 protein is CATSEAGDQPQHF. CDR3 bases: TGTGCCACCAGTGAGGCGGGGGATCAGCCCCAGCATTTT.

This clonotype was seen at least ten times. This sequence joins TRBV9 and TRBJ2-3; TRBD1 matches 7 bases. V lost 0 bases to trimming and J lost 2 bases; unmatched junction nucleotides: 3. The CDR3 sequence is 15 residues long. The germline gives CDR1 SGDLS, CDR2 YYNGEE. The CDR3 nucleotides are TGTGCCAGCAGCGTAGGACAGGGCTACACAGATACGCAGTATTTT. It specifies CASSVGQGYTDTQYF.

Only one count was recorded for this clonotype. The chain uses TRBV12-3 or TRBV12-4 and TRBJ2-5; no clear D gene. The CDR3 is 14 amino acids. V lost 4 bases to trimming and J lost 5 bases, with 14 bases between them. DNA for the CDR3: TGTGCCAGCAGTTACGGTCCTTTTGGCGAGACCCAGTACTTC. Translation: CASSYGPFGETQYF.

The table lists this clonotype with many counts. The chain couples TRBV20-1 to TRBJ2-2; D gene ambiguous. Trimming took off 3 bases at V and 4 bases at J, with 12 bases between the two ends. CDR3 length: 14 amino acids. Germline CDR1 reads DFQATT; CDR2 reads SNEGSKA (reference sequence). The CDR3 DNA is TGCAGTGCTAGGGTCCCCGGGTCCACCGGGGAGCTGTTTTTT. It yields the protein CSARVPGSTGELFF.